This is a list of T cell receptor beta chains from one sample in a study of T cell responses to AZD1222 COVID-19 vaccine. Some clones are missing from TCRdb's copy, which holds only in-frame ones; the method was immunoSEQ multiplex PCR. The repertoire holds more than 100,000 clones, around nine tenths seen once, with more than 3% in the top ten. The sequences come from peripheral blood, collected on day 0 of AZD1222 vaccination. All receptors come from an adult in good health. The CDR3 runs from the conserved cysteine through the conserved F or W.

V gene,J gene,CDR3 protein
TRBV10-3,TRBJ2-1,CAISSGGAYNEQFF
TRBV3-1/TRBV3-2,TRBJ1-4,CASSRRQGPNEKLFF
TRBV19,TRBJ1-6,CASSIDRGQNSPLHF
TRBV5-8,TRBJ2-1,CASSYAVQGPSYNEQFF
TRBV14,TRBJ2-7,CASSQWTFNRGSYEQYF
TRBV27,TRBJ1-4,CASSSQGAGEKLFF
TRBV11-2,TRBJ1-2,CASSLRGLAYGYTF
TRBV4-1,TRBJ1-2,CASSQTRQGANYGYTF
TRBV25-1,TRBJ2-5,CASSESLGGGASETQYF
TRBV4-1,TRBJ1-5,CASSLTGTGGRQPQHF
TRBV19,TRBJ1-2,CASSIRGENYGYTF
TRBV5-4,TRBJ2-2,CASSLPGQGARTGELFF
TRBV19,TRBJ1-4,CASSFRSEKLFF
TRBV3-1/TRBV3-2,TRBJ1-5,CASSQVPGHNQPQHF
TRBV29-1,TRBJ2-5,CSVEGTLQETQYF
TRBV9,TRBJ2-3,CASSGPRAAGPDTQYF
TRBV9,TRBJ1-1,CASSLSPGSPEAFF
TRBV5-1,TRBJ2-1,CASSLEGGHGQFF
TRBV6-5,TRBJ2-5,CASTRGGGKQETQYF
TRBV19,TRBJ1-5,CASTPMSVSNQPQHF
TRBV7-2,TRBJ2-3,CASSTWTSGGSDTQYF
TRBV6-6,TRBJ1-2,CASSGPPGAGYTF
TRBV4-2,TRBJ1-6,CASRVNGQPNRTPLHF
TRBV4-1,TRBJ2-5,CASSLVGPGRETQYF
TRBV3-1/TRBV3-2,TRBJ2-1,CASSPNRYSYNEQFF
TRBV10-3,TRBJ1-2,CAISVGPRANYGYTF
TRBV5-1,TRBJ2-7,CASSPGQGRAYEQYF
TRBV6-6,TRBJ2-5,CASSYDTGRETQYF
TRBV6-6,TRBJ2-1,CASSYSAGPNNEQFF
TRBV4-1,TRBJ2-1,CASSLGTSRYNEQFF
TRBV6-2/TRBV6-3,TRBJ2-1,CASSFVTGPYNEQFF
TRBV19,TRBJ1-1,CASSHLTANTEAFF
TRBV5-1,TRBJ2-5,CASSLGTGGAETQYF
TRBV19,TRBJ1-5,CASSAVGVYSNQPQHF
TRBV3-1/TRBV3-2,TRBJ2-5,CASSRGTSGGAIVKTQYF
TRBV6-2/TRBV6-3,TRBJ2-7,CASSYGVGEQYF
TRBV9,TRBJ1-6,CASSKQGGGNSPLHF